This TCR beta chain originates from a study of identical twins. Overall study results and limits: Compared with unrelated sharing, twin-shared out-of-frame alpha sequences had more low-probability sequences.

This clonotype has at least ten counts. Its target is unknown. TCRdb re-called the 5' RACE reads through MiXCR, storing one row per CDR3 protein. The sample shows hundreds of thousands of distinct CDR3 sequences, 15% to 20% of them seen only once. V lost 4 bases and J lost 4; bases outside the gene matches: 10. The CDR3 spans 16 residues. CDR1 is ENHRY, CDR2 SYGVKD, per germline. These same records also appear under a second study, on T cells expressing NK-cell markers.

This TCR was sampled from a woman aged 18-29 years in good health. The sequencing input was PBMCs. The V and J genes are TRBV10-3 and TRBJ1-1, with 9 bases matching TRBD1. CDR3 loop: CAISVWDRVKSTEAFF. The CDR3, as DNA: TGTGCCATCAGTGTCTGGGACAGGGTAAAGAGCACTGAAGCTTTCTTT.